This T cell receptor (beta chain) originates from a study of breast tumors, draining lymph nodes, adjacent tissues. General study results and limits: Tumor T cell lymph node origin was a supported hypothesis, not proven. Tumor repertoires ranked between lymph nodes and nontumor tissue in diversity, with V and J gene preferences. The data were judged consistent with most tumor T cells coming from lymph node and expanding in tumor.

This clonotype was picked up a small number of times. Its antigen is currently unknown. There are 15 residues in the CDR3. With V trimmed by 5 bases and J by 0 bases, 5 bases remained unmatched. Germline V CDR1 and CDR2: MNHEY, SVGEGT. Axillary draining lymph nodes of breast cancer patients supplied the node samples. Via MiXCR, TCRdb re-called the multiplex PCR reads, giving one row per CDR3 protein. The table has about 180,000 distinct CDR3 sequences, around 35% seen once. This chain connects TRBV6-2 or TRBV6-3 to TRBJ2-7, with 9 bases fitting TRBD2. This TCR was recovered from a female donor with breast cancer. Some clones in this sample may be carry-over from other donors' samples. Sequenced material: axillary lymph node tissue. CDR3 sequence: CASSHVAGASYEQYF. In DNA, the CDR3 is TGTGCCAGCAGTCACGTAGCGGGAGCCTCCTACGAGCAGTACTTC.